The table lists the clone carrying this T cell receptor beta chain with a few counts. Antigen specificity is unknown. The sample comes from a study of early T cells in non-severe SARS-CoV-2 infection. Study context: Bulk RNA taken from unsorted whole blood was sequenced, leaving chains unpaired. Study-wide points: Anti-spike CD8 responses were favored in VDJdb matching, and private and CD4 specificities were missed.

Germline V gives CDR1 MNHNY, CDR2 SVGAGI (reference sequence). V lost 0 bases, J lost 0 bases, and 9 bases lay in between. The CDR3 totals 16 residues. Each cDNA molecule carried a unique molecular identifier. TCRdb used MiXCR to reprocess the 5' RACE reads, holding one entry per CDR3 protein. In the table there are over 85,000 distinct CDR3 sequences, around 12% of which are singletons. The sequence was obtained from an adult who was a healthcare worker with PCR-confirmed SARS-CoV-2 infection or an uninfected control (not recorded which). What was sequenced was whole blood. The rearrangement links TRBV6-6 to TRBJ2-1; D remains ambiguous. This CDR3 reads CASSYSNPPSYNEQFF. CDR3 bases: TGTGCCAGCAGTTACTCGAACCCCCCCTCCTACAATGAGCAGTTCTTC.